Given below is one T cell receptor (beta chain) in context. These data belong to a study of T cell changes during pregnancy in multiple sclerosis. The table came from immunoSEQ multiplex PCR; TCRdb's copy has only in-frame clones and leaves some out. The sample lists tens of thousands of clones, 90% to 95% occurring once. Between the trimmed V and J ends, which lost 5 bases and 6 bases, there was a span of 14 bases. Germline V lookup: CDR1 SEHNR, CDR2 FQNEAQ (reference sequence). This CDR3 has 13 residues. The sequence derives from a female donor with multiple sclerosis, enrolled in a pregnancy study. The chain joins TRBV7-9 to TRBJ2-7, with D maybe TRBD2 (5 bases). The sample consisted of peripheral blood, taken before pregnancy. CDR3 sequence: CASSGLSELEQYF. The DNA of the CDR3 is TGTGCCAGCAGCGGACTCTCAGAGCTCGAGCAGTACTTC.